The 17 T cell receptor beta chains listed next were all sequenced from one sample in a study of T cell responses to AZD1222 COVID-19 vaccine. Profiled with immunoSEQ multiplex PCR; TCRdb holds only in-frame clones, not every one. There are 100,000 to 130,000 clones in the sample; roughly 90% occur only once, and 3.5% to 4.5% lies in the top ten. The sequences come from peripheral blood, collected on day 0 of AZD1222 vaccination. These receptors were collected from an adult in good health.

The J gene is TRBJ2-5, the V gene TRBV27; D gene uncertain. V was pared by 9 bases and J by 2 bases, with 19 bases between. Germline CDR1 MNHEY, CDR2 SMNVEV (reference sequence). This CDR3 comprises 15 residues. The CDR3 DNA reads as TGTGCCAGTGGAGCCGGAGTCGGACGGCAAGAGACCCAGTACTTC. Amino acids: CASGAGVGRQETQYF.

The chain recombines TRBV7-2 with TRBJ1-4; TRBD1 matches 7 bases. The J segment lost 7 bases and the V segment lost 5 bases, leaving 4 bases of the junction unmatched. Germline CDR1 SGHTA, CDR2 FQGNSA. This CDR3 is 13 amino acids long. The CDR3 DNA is TGTGCCAGCAGCGTACGGACAGGTGAAAAACTGTTTTTT. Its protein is CASSVRTGEKLFF. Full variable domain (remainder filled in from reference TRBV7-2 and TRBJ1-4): GAGVSQSPSNKVTEKGKDVELRCDPISGHTALYWYRQSLGQGLEFLIYFQGNSAPDKSGLPSDRFSAERTGGSVSTLTIQRTQQEDSAVYLCASSVRTGEKLFFGSGTQLSVL.

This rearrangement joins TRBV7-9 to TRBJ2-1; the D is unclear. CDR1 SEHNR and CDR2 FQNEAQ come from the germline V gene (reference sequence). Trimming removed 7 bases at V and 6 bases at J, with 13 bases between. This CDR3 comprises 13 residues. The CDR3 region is CASTLTVSNEQFF. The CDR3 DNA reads TGTGCCAGCACACTAACCGTCTCCAATGAGCAGTTCTTC.

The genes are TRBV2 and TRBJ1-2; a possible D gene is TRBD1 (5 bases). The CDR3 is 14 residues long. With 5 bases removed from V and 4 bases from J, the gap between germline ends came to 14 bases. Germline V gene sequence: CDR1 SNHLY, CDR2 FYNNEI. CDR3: CASSPRGSPYGYTF. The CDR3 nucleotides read TGTGCCAGCAGTCCTAGGGGCAGTCCCTATGGCTACACCTTC.

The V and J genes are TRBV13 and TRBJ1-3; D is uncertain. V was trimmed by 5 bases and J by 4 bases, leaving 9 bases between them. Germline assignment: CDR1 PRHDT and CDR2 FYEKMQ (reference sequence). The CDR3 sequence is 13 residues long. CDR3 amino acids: CASSPPGGNTIYF. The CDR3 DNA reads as TGTGCCAGCAGCCCACCCGGAGGAAACACCATATATTTT.

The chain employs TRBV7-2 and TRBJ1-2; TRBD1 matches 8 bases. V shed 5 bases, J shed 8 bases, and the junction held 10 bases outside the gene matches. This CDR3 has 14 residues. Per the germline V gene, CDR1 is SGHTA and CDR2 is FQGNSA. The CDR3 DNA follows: TGTGCCAGCAGCAGTTACGGACAGGGAAGGGGCTACACCTTC. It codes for CASSSYGQGRGYTF.

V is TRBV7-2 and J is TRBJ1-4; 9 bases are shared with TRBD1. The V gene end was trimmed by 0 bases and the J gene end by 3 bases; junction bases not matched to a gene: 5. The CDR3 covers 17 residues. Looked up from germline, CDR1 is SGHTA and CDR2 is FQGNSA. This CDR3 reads CASSLALGTGSNEKLFF. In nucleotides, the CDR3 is TGTGCCAGCAGCTTAGCGCTAGGGACAGGGTCTAATGAAAAACTGTTTTTT.

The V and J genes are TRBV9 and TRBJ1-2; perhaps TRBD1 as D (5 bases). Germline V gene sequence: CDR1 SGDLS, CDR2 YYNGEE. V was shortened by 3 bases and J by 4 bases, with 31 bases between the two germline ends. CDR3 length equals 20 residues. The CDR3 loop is CASSEPLDSTTRKGPYGYTF. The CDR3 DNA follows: TGTGCCAGCAGCGAGCCCCTTGACAGCACCACCCGTAAGGGGCCCTATGGCTACACCTTC.

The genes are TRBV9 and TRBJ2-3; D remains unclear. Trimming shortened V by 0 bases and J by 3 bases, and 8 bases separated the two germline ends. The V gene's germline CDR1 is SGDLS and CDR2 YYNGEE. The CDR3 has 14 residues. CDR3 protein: CASSVEGKTDTQYF. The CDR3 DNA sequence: TGTGCCAGCAGCGTAGAAGGGAAAACAGATACGCAGTATTTT. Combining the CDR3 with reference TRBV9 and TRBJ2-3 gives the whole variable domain DSGVTQTPKHLITATGQRVTLRCSPRSGDLSVYWYQQSLDQGLQFLIQYYNGEERAKGNILERFSAQQFPDLHSELNLSSLELGDSALYFCASSVEGKTDTQYFGPGTRLTVL.

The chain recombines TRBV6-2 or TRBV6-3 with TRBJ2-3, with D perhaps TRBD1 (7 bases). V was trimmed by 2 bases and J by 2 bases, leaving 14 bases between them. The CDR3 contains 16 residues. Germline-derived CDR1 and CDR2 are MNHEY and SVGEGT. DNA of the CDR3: TGTGCCAGCAGTTACGGCCAGGGGGGTTCCACAGATACGCAGTATTTT. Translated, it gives CASSYGQGGSTDTQYF.

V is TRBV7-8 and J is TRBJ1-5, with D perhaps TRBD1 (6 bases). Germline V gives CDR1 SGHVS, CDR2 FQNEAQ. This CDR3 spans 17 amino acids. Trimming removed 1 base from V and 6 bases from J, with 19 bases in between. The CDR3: CASSLDVGGQIGQPQHF. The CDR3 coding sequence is TGTGCCAGCAGCTTAGATGTGGGAGGACAGATCGGTCAGCCCCAGCATTTT.

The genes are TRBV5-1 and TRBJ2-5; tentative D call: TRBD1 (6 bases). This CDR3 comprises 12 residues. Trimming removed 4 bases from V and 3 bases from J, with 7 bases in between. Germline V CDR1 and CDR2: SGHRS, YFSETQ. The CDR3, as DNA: TGCGCCAGCAGCCAGGGGAAAGAGACCCAGTACTTC. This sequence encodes CASSQGKETQYF. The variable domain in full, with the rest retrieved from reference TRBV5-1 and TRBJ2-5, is KAGVTQTPRYLIKTRGQQVTLSCSPISGHRSVSWYQQTPGQGLQFLFEYFSETQRNKGNFPGRFSGRQFSNSRSEMNVSTLELGDSALYLCASSQGKETQYFGPGTRLLVL.

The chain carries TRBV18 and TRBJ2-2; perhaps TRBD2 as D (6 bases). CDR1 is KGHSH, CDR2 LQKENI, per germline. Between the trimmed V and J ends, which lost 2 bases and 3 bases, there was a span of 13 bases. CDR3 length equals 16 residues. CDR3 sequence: CASSPFRGVDTGELFF. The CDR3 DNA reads TGTGCCAGCTCACCATTCCGCGGGGTGGACACCGGGGAGCTGTTTTTT.

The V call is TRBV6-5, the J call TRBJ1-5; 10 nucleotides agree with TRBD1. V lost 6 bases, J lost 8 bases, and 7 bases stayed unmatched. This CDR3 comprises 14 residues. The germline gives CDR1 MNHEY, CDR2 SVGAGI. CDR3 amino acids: CASRRGQGGEPQHF. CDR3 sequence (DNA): TGTGCCAGCAGACGAGGACAGGGGGGAGAGCCCCAGCATTTT.

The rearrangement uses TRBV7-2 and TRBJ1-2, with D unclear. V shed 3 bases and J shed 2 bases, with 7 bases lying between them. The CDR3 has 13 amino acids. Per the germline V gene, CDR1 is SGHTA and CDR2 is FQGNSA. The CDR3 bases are TGTGCCAGCAGCTTGGAGGTAAACTATGGCTACACCTTC. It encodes CASSLEVNYGYTF.

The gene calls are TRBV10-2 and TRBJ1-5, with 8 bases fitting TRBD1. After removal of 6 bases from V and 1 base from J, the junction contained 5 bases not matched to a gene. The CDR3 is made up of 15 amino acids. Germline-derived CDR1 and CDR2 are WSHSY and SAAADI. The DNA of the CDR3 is TGCGCCAGCAGCGGCGGGACAGGCAGCAATCAGCCCCAGCATTTT. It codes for CASSGGTGSNQPQHF.

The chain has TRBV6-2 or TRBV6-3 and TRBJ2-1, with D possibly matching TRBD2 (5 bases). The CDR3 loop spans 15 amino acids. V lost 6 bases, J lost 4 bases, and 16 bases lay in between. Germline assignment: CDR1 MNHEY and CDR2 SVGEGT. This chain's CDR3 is CASSLTIASYNEQFF. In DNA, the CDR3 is TGTGCCAGCAGCCTCACAATAGCGTCTTACAATGAGCAGTTCTTC.